The T cell receptor (beta chain) under discussion was sequenced for a study of blood T cell repertoires in COVID-19. Data came from immunoSEQ multiplex PCR; TCRdb stores just in-frame clones and leaves some out. This table has 150,000 to 200,000 clones, 60% to 80% appearing once. Deletions cut 4 bases from V and 10 bases from J, with 14 bases between. Germline V gene sequence: CDR1 SNHLY, CDR2 FYNNEI. The length of the CDR3 is 13 residues. This TCR derives from a woman aged 50 to 65 who had recovered from COVID-19. V and J are TRBV2 and TRBJ1-5; D gene ambiguous. The sequenced material came from PBMCs or T cells enriched from blood (not recorded which). In DNA form, the CDR3 reads TGTGCCAGCAGTGTTGTTAAGGAGATCCCCCAGCATTTT. Protein: CASSVVKEIPQHF.